The 17 T cell receptor beta chains given below trace back to one sample, sequenced in a study of cytomegalovirus exposure and HLA in healthy donors (dated by TCRdb to 2015 to 2018). To prepare the library, the immunoSEQ multiplex PCR assay was applied. For the multiplex PCR, a mixture combining 60 forward primers for TCR Vbeta segments and 13 reverse primers for TCR Jbeta segments was used. In its TCRdb copy, this immuneACCESS table keeps in-frame sequences only and misses some clones. Where compared with another copy, unresolved V genes explain less than half of these, and the others have no known cause. The sample's records list tens of thousands of clones. The ten biggest clones cover approximately 6.5% of the sample. The sample consisted of PBMCs. These receptors all come from a woman aged 40-49 years in good health and CMV-seronegative.

The chain carries TRBV5-1 and TRBJ2-7; possible D gene TRBD2, 6 bases. Germline CDR1 reads SGHRS; CDR2 reads YFSETQ. The germline V and J ends were trimmed by 0 bases and 6 bases, with 10 bases remaining between them. CDR3 length equals 13 residues. Here the CDR3 DNA reads TGCGCCAGCAGCTTGGTGGAGGGGAGCGAGCAGTACTTC. Translation gives CASSLVEGSEQYF.

This chain joins TRBV25-1 and TRBJ2-5; 7 bases map to TRBD1. Germline V gene data show CDR1 as MGHDK and CDR2 as SYGVNS. The length of the CDR3 is 14 residues. The V segment lost 5 bases and the J segment 1 base; nucleotides outside the gene matches: 4. CDR3 bases: TGTGCCAGCAGTCCTTGGACAGGCCAAGAGACCCAGTACTTC. It is translated as CASSPWTGQETQYF.

The rearrangement links TRBV5-1 to TRBJ1-1, with 9 positions matching TRBD1. Germline V gene sequence: CDR1 SGHRS, CDR2 YFSETQ. V gave up 4 bases and J gave up 8 bases; unmatched junction bases: 6. The CDR3 extends over 13 amino acids. The CDR3 loop reads CASSTGQGMEAFF. CDR3 nucleotides: TGCGCCAGCAGCACCGGACAGGGGATGGAAGCTTTCTTT.

V gene TRBV10-2 combines with J gene TRBJ1-1; 7 bases match TRBD1. The CDR3 length is 13 residues. Germline V gene data show CDR1 as WSHSY and CDR2 as SAAADI. Trimming removed 10 bases from V and 4 bases from J; junction bases left unmatched: 9. The CDR3 protein is CATDRDGGTEAFF. CDR3 DNA: TGCGCCACCGACAGGGACGGGGGCACTGAAGCTTTCTTT.

J is TRBJ2-7 and V is TRBV9; TRBD2 matches 10 bases. CDR3 length equals 18 residues. With V trimmed by 4 bases and J by 2 bases, 15 bases remained unmatched. Germline loops: CDR1 SGDLS, CDR2 YYNGEE. CDR3 loop: CASSPRNPAGGRAYEQYF. CDR3 sequence (DNA): TGTGCCAGCAGCCCCCGGAATCCAGCGGGGGGGCGCGCCTACGAGCAGTACTTC.

For the CDR3, the DNA is TGTGCCAGCAGCCATCCTAGCGGGGGGGCCTACGAGCAGTACTTC. This translates into CASSHPSGGAYEQYF. The rearrangement links TRBV27 to TRBJ2-7; 12 bases line up with TRBD2. The V segment lost 6 bases and the J segment 2 bases; nucleotides outside the gene matches: 5. Per germline, CDR1 MNHEY and CDR2 SMNVEV (reference sequence). The CDR3 covers 15 residues.

The J gene is TRBJ2-2, the V gene TRBV7-3; 11 nucleotides agree with TRBD2. CDR1 and CDR2 from the germline V gene are SGHTA and FQGTGA. V shed 3 bases and J 4 bases; nucleotides not matched to a gene: 4. This CDR3 region has 16 residues. CDR3 coding DNA: TGTGCCAGCAGCTTGGGACTAGCGGTCGGCACCGGGGAGCTGTTTTTT. Translating gives CASSLGLAVGTGELFF.

The gene calls are TRBV28 and TRBJ2-2, with 11 bases fitting TRBD1. Germline values: CDR1 MDHEN, CDR2 SYDVKM. This CDR3 spans 15 amino acids. V shed 6 bases and J 5 bases; nucleotides not matched to a gene: 5. This chain's CDR3 is CASRSGQGATGELFF. CDR3 coding DNA: TGTGCCAGCAGGTCAGGACAGGGGGCAACCGGGGAGCTGTTTTTT. The full variable domain, completed using reference TRBV28 and TRBJ2-2, is DVKVTQSSRYLVKRTGEKVFLECVQDMDHENMFWYRQDPGLGLRLIYFSYDVKMKEKGDIPEGYSVSREKKERFSLILESASTNQTSMYLCASRSGQGATGELFFGEGSRLTVL.

The genes are TRBV7-2 and TRBJ1-1; D perhaps matches TRBD1 (5 bases). The germline V and J ends were trimmed by 4 bases and 1 base, with 16 bases remaining between them. This CDR3 is 16 amino acids long. The germline V gene has CDR1 SGHTA and CDR2 FQGNSA. CDR3 in DNA: TGTGCCAGCAGCTCTCACCAGCTCGGACAGAACACTGAAGCTTTCTTT. Its protein is CASSSHQLGQNTEAFF.

The rearrangement links TRBV7-2 to TRBJ2-3; TRBD1 matches at 9 bases. Germline V gene data show CDR1 as SGHTA and CDR2 as FQGNSA. The CDR3 covers 14 residues. V dropped 6 bases and J dropped 0; count of bases not matched to a gene: 1. The CDR3 region has the DNA TGTGCCAGCAGACAGGGGGCCAGCACAGATACGCAGTATTTT. It is translated as CASRQGASTDTQYF.

J is TRBJ1-1 and V is TRBV19, with a possible D match to TRBD1 (5 bases). CDR1 and CDR2 from the germline V gene are LNHDA and SQIVND (reference sequence). CDR3 length: 13 amino acids. With 2 bases removed from V and 4 bases from J, the gap between germline ends came to 8 bases. In DNA, the CDR3 is TGTGCCAGTAGTATACAGGGTTCCACTGAAGCTTTCTTT. This encodes CASSIQGSTEAFF.

This rearrangement joins TRBV7-9 to TRBJ1-2, with TRBD1 identical over 7 bases. V was clipped by 1 base and J by 6 bases; unmatched bases: 5. Germline loops: CDR1 SEHNR, CDR2 FQNEAQ (reference sequence). The CDR3 has 14 amino acids. The CDR3 loop is CASSLEGARDGYTF. CDR3 DNA sequence: TGTGCCAGCAGCTTAGAGGGGGCGAGGGATGGCTACACCTTC.

The V and J genes are TRBV6-1 and TRBJ1-2; 9 nucleotides agree with TRBD1. Unmatched junction bases numbered 7, after V lost 10 bases and J lost 4 bases. Germline V gene data show CDR1 as MNHNS and CDR2 as SASEGT. CDR3 size: 13 residues. Here the CDR3 DNA reads TGTGCCACGACAGGACAGGGGATCTATGGCTACACCTTC. Protein product: CATTGQGIYGYTF.

The chain combines TRBV6-6 with TRBJ1-1, with 7 positions matching TRBD1. Trimming at V came to 8 bases and at J to 1 base, leaving 7 bases not matched to a gene. Per germline, CDR1 MNHNY and CDR2 SVGAGI (reference sequence). The CDR3 has 14 residues. CDR3 residues: CASGQTGKNTEAFF. The CDR3 coding sequence is TGTGCCAGCGGCCAGACAGGGAAGAACACTGAAGCTTTCTTT.

The chain links TRBV30 to TRBJ1-2, with TRBD1 matching 7 bases. J gave up 4 bases and V 5 bases, and 13 bases lay outside the gene matches. Germline V lookup: CDR1 GTSNPN, CDR2 SVGIG (reference sequence). The CDR3 is 15 residues long. CDR3 loop: CAWVGPGTAVYGYTF. The CDR3 coding sequence is TGTGCCTGGGTCGGCCCCGGGACAGCCGTCTATGGCTACACCTTC.

The chain links TRBV28 to TRBJ1-2; D is possibly TRBD1 (5 bases). The CDR3 contains 15 residues. Trimming pared 5 bases from V and 3 bases from J, leaving 16 bases between. In germline, CDR1 is MDHEN, CDR2 SYDVKM. The CDR3 sequence: CASSPQGKGDYGYTF. For the CDR3, the DNA is TGTGCCAGCAGTCCCCAGGGAAAAGGAGACTATGGCTACACCTTC.

The rearrangement links TRBV18 to TRBJ1-6, with D tentatively TRBD1 (6 bases). The CDR3 has 16 amino acids. Germline-derived CDR1 and CDR2 are KGHSH and LQKENI. Trimming shortened V by 6 bases and J by 14 bases, and 26 bases separated the two germline ends. The CDR3 DNA follows: TGTGCCAGCTCGCTGGACAGACGAGTGGTTGGTGGGTCCCTCCACTTT. This sequence encodes CASSLDRRVVGGSLHF.